This TCR beta chain was captured in a study of cytomegalovirus exposure and HLA in healthy donors (TCRdb year 2017). With regard to the full study: According to an earlier analysis of 587 of the donors, 150 million to 200 million T cells yielded 90 million to 130 million unique TCR beta sequences and around 280 Gb of sequence data. An early release that covered 500 to 800 HLA-typed donors contained approximately 300 gigabases of sequencing data and 75 million to 100 million unique TCR sequences. The genetic ancestry cluster associated with self-reported Caucasian donors included about four fifths of the 398 genotyped donors. The study aimed to test whether signatures of past pathogen exposure could be identified by cataloging public T cell receptors. Using immunosequencing, the study profiled T cell repertoires from around 670 subjects and related those repertoires to cytomegalovirus serostatus. Along with the 666-subject first cohort, a separate validation cohort of over a hundred different subjects was used. To predict cytomegalovirus infection status, the study combined high-throughput TCR immunosequencing, statistical association of individual TCRs with disease status, and machine learning. To study patterns of TCR occurrence, a later analysis re-analyzed previously published TCR beta repertoires from 650 to 750 donors and added high-resolution HLA genotyping. The later analysis used no new phenotypic data to find candidate immune exposures, relying instead on TCR beta sequences and their occurrence across donors. In an earlier analysis of 587 of the donors, high-throughput TCR beta sequencing was used to judge whether each TCR beta V gene segment behaved as functional or pseudogenic. Donor age, sex, ethnicity and CMV serostatus were compiled alongside the repertoire data. In a later genetic analysis, genome-wide SNP genotypes for about three fifths of the 666 donors were used, and that subset was treated as a discovery cohort. Every repertoire in the discovery cohort had been generated on one and the same sequencing platform. Both class I and class II loci were covered by HLA typing, at four-digit resolution. Typing coverage varied by locus: about 629-640 donors for A, B, C, DRB1 and DQB1; under 550 for DQA1; 600 to 610 for DPA1; around 450 for DPB1. About five DR-DQ haplotypes were treated as single units for association and clustering because of strong linkage in the cohort. On average, around 240,000 unique TCR beta nucleotide sequences were sequenced per donor among more than 350 genotyped donors of the cohort, with about 19% of those sequences being non-productive. Overall study outcomes, separate from this receptor: Roughly uniform sequencing depth across donors was assumed in presence/absence analyses, although this assumption may not hold. The only immune exposure information available for the cohort was CMV serostatus. Specific HLA alleles were associated with 18,000 or so TCR beta sequences at a false discovery rate of 0.05 in a later analysis. Some IMGT-functional V segments, including TRBV6-2 and TRBV6-3, could not be distinguished by the 87-base-pair reads and were therefore excluded. The study listed over 150 TCR beta chains as associated with cytomegalovirus. A group of highly shared sequence variants was considered likely to be a technical artifact of the sequencing pipeline. The classifier was reported to diagnose cytomegalovirus status with high specificity and sensitivity in both the original and validation cohorts. This cohort had only TCR beta chains sequenced, and the lack of alpha or paired-chain data limited which features could be detected. A further reported finding was that TCR beta sequences accurately predicted the HLA-A and HLA-B alleles for most subjects in the first cohort. In a later analysis, HLA-associated TCR beta chains were found to be more clonally expanded and to have lower generation probabilities than equally common non-associated chains. A later analysis found that TCR association rates varied across HLA loci, with DRB1 alleles showing the most associated TCRs and HLA-C alleles the fewest. A later analysis reported that several top co-occurrence clusters appeared linked to parvovirus B19, influenza, CMV and Epstein-Barr virus. In vitro tests confirmed that a few of the cytomegalovirus-associated TCR beta chains recognize cytomegalovirus antigens. Correlated functional status among segregating V segments might reflect linkage disequilibrium, but an unknown experimental factor could not be ruled out. Assigning TCR associations to individual alleles was difficult when HLA alleles, especially DR and DQ, strongly co-occurred. Because HLA typing was missing for some donors at each locus, association tests included only the typed subset. Across donors, most TCR sequences were observed very rarely, whereas some public TCRs were present in many individuals. In a later analysis, most CMV-associated TCR beta chains were found to appear HLA-restricted, with HLA associations seemingly driven largely by CMV exposure. The authors suggested that the approach could potentially be extended to other disease states and immunological phenotypes. In a later genetic analysis, a missense DCLRE1C variant was associated with V-gene and J-gene trimming of TCR beta chains, and the association was replicated in an independent cohort. An earlier analysis of some 560 of the donors showed that most TCR beta V segments appeared in productive rearrangements either about 90% or about 30% of the time, which broadly matched IMGT annotations. A later genetic analysis reported fewer N-insertions in productive TCRs among donors in an Asian-associated ancestry cluster than the roughly 700-donor mean. The earlier analysis of 587 of the donors excluded over 15 rarely observed V segments, including chromosome 9 orphons, because counts were too low.

The germline V and J ends show losses of 4 bases and 3 bases respectively, and no gene match explains 10 bases of the junction. The CDR3 measures 16 amino acids from cysteine to phenylalanine. Only the CDR3 DNA is retained, 48 bases long and in frame from the first base. Via the germline V gene (reference sequence), CDR1 is GTSNPN and CDR2 SVGIG. This clone came up a few times. The clone's antigen remains unknown. Base quality data are lacking; no much larger clone is found one base away. The cohort was made up of roughly 670 healthy bone marrow donors. All cohort members were sampled while nominally healthy, although unrecorded immune exposures were likely present. The donor tested CMV seronegative, placing the donor among the 350 to 400 seronegative members of the cohort. A peripheral blood sample was provided by each donor, and peripheral blood mononuclear cells were used for TCR beta sequencing. Genomic DNA was extracted from the blood cell samples with the Qiagen DNeasy Blood Extraction Kit.

The receptor library was made with the immunoSEQ multiplex PCR assay. For the multiplex PCR, a mixture combining 60 forward primers for TCR Vbeta segments and 13 reverse primers for TCR Jbeta segments was used. The CDR3 region of rearranged TCR beta genes was amplified from genomic DNA by a multiplex PCR assay. On the Illumina HiSeq System, the amplified TCR beta libraries were sequenced as 87-base-pair reads. The paper's data handling went like this. Across the roughly 600 repertoires, a later analysis counted 78 million or so unique TCR beta chains, roughly 11 million of which were shared by at least two donors. Raw reads were error-corrected and collapsed into unique sequences with a nearest-neighbor algorithm that merged closely related sequences to remove PCR and sequencing errors. To assign V, D and J gene segments, CDR3 sequences were aligned to IMGT reference sequences. For a sequence to be retained, a match of at least six nucleotides was required to both a V gene segment and a J gene segment. A rearrangement counted as productive if the CDR3 had no stop codons and remained in frame with V and J, and every other rearrangement counted as non-productive. Following IMGT convention, CDR3 was defined as the stretch from the second conserved V-encoded cysteine to the conserved J-encoded phenylalanine. Sequences without an unambiguous match to a single V gene segment were excluded from the earlier analysis of several hundred of the donors. In an earlier analysis of some 590 of the donors, V segments were called functional above 56.7% productive rearrangements and were called segregating when the between-donor standard deviation exceeded 5%. To diagnose cytomegalovirus status from the catalog of TCR beta chain sequences, a statistical classification framework was built. In a later analysis, TCR nucleotide sequences were compared against IMGT/GENE-DB human TR gene sequences so that V and J genes could be assigned. A later analysis assigned CDR3 sequences and most-parsimonious VDJ recombination scenarios with the TCRdist pipeline. A later analysis defined each TCR beta chain by its CDR3 amino acid sequence plus V-gene family, and excluded reads lacking a unique V-gene family. In a later analysis, around 650 highly shared, low-generation-probability nucleotide sequences were removed to address suspected cross-contamination and a sequencing artifact. A later analysis calculated a clonal expansion index for each public chain from normalized within-repertoire ranks of inferred template counts. In a later analysis, generation probabilities were computed using a VDJ recombination model fitted to out-of-frame rearrangements, and the results were checked against IGoR. A later analysis scored TCR-TCR, TCR-HLA and TCR-CMV co-occurrence with hypergeometric tests, applying a repertoire-size bias correction to TCR pairs. In a later analysis, false discovery rates were estimated by permuting HLA or CMV assignments 20 times. A later analysis grouped co-occurring TCRs with DBSCAN, adding TCRdist sequence similarity when clustering within HLA-allele-positive subsets. Repertoires with fewer than 30,000 or more than 120,000 public chains, plus five repertoires with anomalous nucleotide sharing, were excluded from co-occurrence clustering. As stored in TCRdb, this immuneACCESS dataset retains in-frame rearrangements with V and J assigned. A fraction of the clones does not appear; measured against another copy, unresolved V genes explain less than half of the discrepancy, and the remainder lacks a known reason. The V and J calls and clone size come from that table; D and trimming were worked out from the DNA. The sample data list 210,000 or so clones, and around 80% of these were observed just once. Around 0.44% of the sample is taken by the ten largest.

Here the chain combines TRBV30 and TRBJ1-4, and 8 bases in between align with TRBD1. The clonotype comes from a boy younger than 18 in good health and CMV-seronegative. Sequencing input: PBMCs. The nucleotide sequence is TGTGCCTGGAACCTGGGCAGGGGGCAAGCTAATGAAAAACTGTTTTTT. Translated, it reads CAWNLGRGQANEKLFF. Supplemented by the reference TRBV30 and TRBJ1-4 proteins around the CDR3, the complete variable domain is SQTIHQWPATLVQPVGSPLSLECTVEGTSNPNLYWYRQAAGRGLQLLFYSVGIGQISSEVPQNLSASRPQDRQFILSSKKLLLSDSGFYLCAWNLGRGQANEKLFFGSGTQLSVL.